This TCR beta chain was identified during a study of T-cell reconstitution after alpha-beta-depleted transplantation in children. Germline CDR1 and CDR2: MDHEN and SYDVKM. V dropped 5 bases and J dropped 0 bases, with 17 bases sitting between them. The CDR3 covers 18 residues. This clonotype has only a few counts. During its preparation, the TCRbeta library received unique molecular identifiers. TCRdb used MiXCR to reprocess the PCR reads, holding one entry per CDR3 protein. The sample lists about 200,000 distinct CDR3 sequences, under 8.5% seen once, with 5% to 6.5% in the top ten. The specimen was PBMCs, collected before TCRalphabeta/CD19-depleted stem cell transplant. This chain joins TRBV28 and TRBJ2-6; D not certain. The sequence came from a boy between 2 and 15 years old with acute lymphoblastic leukemia, due to receive a stem cell transplant. CDR3 nucleotides: TGTGCCAGCAGTCCCCCCTTTTCCGGTAGCTCTGGGGCCAACGTCCTGACTTTC. Translated: CASSPPFSGSSGANVLTF.